This T cell receptor (beta chain) was sequenced during a study of cytomegalovirus exposure and HLA in healthy donors. Study-wide context: Samples from HLA-typed donors yielded about 85 million unique TCRs in an early data release. Study conclusions and caveats: Productive status was seen about 90% or about 30% of the time for most TCR beta V segments in an earlier analysis.

Primers: 60 Vbeta forward and 13 Jbeta reverse. Clones were sequenced by immunoSEQ multiplex PCR, and TCRdb holds only the in-frame ones, with some missing. The sample records around 99,000 clones, approximately 73% being singletons. Comments on this clone: Antigen unknown.

This TCR was sampled from a man in his forties in good health and CMV-seronegative. The sequencing input was PBMCs.

CDR3 residues: CASSLEPGDEQYF. The CDR3 coding sequence is TGCGCCAGCAGCTTGGAGCCCGGAGACGAGCAGTACTTC. The chain links TRBV5-1 to TRBJ2-7; D gene uncertain. CDR1 is SGHRS and CDR2 is YFSETQ in the germline V gene. Trimming removed 0 bases from V and 5 bases from J, with 9 bases in between. The CDR3 extends over 13 amino acids.